This entry lists 11 T cell receptor beta chains sequenced from one sample in a study of control samples from healthy donors and cancer patients. Using immunoSEQ multiplex PCR, the repertoire was profiled, and TCRdb retains in-frame clones only, with some absent. This repertoire shows around 110,000 clones, around 87% found once; its top ten account for about 1%. The sequenced sample was PBMCs. These receptors all stem from a woman between 45 and 65 years old with colorectal cancer.

The chain couples TRBV5-6 to TRBJ1-5; D gene unclear. V was shortened by 3 bases and J by 7 bases, with 5 bases between the two germline ends. This CDR3 region has 11 residues. Germline CDR1 is SGHDT and CDR2 is YYEEEE. The CDR3 loop is CASSSGQPQHF. As DNA, the CDR3 is TGTGCCAGCAGCTCGGGGCAGCCCCAGCATTTT. Drawing the rest from reference TRBV5-6 and TRBJ1-5, the complete variable domain is DAGVTQSPTHLIKTRGQQVTLRCSPKSGHDTVSWYQQALGQGPQFIFQYYEEEERQRGNFPDRFSGHQFPNYSSELNVNALLLGDSALYLCASSSGQPQHFGDGTRLSIL.

This clone was found once. The chain uses TRBV28 and TRBJ2-3; D gene ambiguous. Trimming pared 5 bases from V and 6 bases from J, leaving 12 bases between. The CDR3 length is 13 residues. CDR1 and CDR2 from the germline V gene are MDHEN and SYDVKM. The CDR3 coding sequence is TGTGCCAGCAGTCCTCCTTCTAAGGATACGCAGTATTTT. Its translation is CASSPPSKDTQYF.

The rearrangement joins TRBV25-1 to TRBJ2-3, with 8 positions matching TRBD2. The CDR3 loop spans 16 amino acids. Per the germline V gene, CDR1 is MGHDK and CDR2 is SYGVNS. V lost 5 bases, J lost 4 bases, and 11 bases stayed unmatched. The CDR3 loop reads CASSPHRLAPADTQYF. CDR3 bases: TGTGCCAGCAGTCCCCACCGACTAGCGCCCGCAGATACGCAGTATTTT.

Turning to this clone: Within the sample, other DNA sequences also encode this same CDR3. The V gene is TRBV30, the J gene TRBJ2-2, with 8 bases lining up with TRBD2. Looked up from germline, CDR1 is GTSNPN and CDR2 is SVGIG (reference sequence). The CDR3 is 14 residues long. V trimming: 7 bases; J trimming: 0 bases; junction bases outside the gene matches: 4. The CDR3 region has the DNA TGTGCCTCCTTAGCGGGAACGAACACCGGGGAGCTGTTTTTT. Translating it yields CASLAGTNTGELFF.

The chain combines TRBV6-5 with TRBJ1-3; TRBD1 might be the D (5 bases). CDR3 size: 14 residues. From germline, CDR1 is MNHEY and CDR2 SVGAGI. The V end lost 7 bases, the J end lost 4 bases, and 14 bases lay between the germline ends. The DNA of the CDR3 is TGTGCCAGCAAAATCGGGGCGAACGGAAACACCATATATTTT. It codes for CASKIGANGNTIYF.

The rearrangement links TRBV3-1 (or the pseudogene TRBV3-2) to TRBJ2-2; 7 bases are shared with TRBD1. The CDR3 length is 15 residues. The germline V gene has CDR1 LGHDT and CDR2 YNNKEL (reference sequence). V was clipped by 2 bases and J by 5 bases; unmatched bases: 5. Written as DNA, the CDR3 is TGTGCCAGCAGCCAATCACAGGGGATAACCGGGGAGCTGTTTTTT. It is translated as CASSQSQGITGELFF.

The rearrangement joins TRBV19 to TRBJ1-3; 9 nucleotides line up with TRBD1. V was pared by 5 bases and J by 1 base, with 3 bases of the junction left unmatched. Germline values: CDR1 LNHDA, CDR2 SQIVND (reference sequence). There are 15 residues in the CDR3. Written as DNA, the CDR3 is TGTGCCAGTAGTCTCGGACAGGGGTCTGGAAACACCATATATTTT. Translated, it gives CASSLGQGSGNTIYF.

This clone was detected once. The chain uses TRBV27 and TRBJ2-5, with D perhaps TRBD1 (5 bases). Per the germline V gene, CDR1 is MNHEY and CDR2 is SMNVEV (reference sequence). V dropped 1 base and J dropped 0 bases, with 9 bases sitting between them. The CDR3 extends over 15 amino acids. The CDR3: CASSLYQGNQETQYF. The CDR3 DNA is TGTGCCAGCAGTTTATATCAGGGCAACCAAGAGACCCAGTACTTC.

The rearrangement uses TRBV5-1 and TRBJ2-3; D unresolved. Trimming took 1 base from V and 2 from J, leaving 14 bases between them. The CDR3 runs 16 residues. Germline-derived CDR1 and CDR2 are SGHRS and YFSETQ. CDR3 amino acids: CASSLNPRMNTDTQYF. CDR3 sequence (DNA): TGCGCCAGCAGCTTGAACCCGCGTATGAACACAGATACGCAGTATTTT.

V is TRBV7-2 and J is TRBJ2-7; D perhaps matches TRBD2 (5 bases). V was pared by 1 base and J by 2 bases, with 12 bases between. Germline V gene lookup returns CDR1 SGHTA and CDR2 FQGNSA. This CDR3 has 15 residues. The CDR3 DNA reads TGTGCCAGCAGCTTAGGATCGCGGGTAACCTACGAGCAGTACTTC. Protein: CASSLGSRVTYEQYF.

The chain carries TRBV7-9 and TRBJ2-1; 8 bases are shared with TRBD2. CDR1 is SEHNR and CDR2 is FQNEAQ in the germline V gene (reference sequence). This CDR3 has 16 amino acids. J was trimmed by 10 bases and V by 1 base; bases with no gene match: 12. Written as DNA, the CDR3 is TGTGCCAGCAGCTTAGGTCCGGGAGGGCCCGTAGACGAGCAGTTCTTC. It codes for CASSLGPGGPVDEQFF.